The entry below describes one T cell receptor (beta chain). The antigen is undetermined. These data belong to a study of identifying expanded T cells in peripheral blood. The study, taken as a whole, reports: Two-week clone count variance significantly increased as total template count grew.

Germline V CDR1 and CDR2: SGHVS, FQNEAQ. This CDR3 has 18 amino acids. The trim removed 5 bases at V and 3 bases at J, leaving 18 bases unmatched. Repertoires were generated with immunoSEQ multiplex PCR, while TCRdb's copy carries only in-frame clones and drops some. The sample records 90,000 or so clones, roughly 86% being singletons. During the collection period, no donor immune events like infections were recorded. V gene TRBV7-8 combines with J gene TRBJ2-7, with 8 bases matching TRBD1. The TCR originated in a person aged 18 to 75 in good health. Sequenced sample: blood. The CDR3 nucleotides read TGTGCCAGCAGCCGCGCCAACCTATTACAGGGGGAATACTACGAGCAGTACTTC. It specifies CASSRANLLQGEYYEQYF.